This T cell receptor (beta chain) was identified in a study of CD8 T cells in ankylosing spondylitis. Findings of the study overall: Within ankylosing spondylitis blood, a TCR beta motif made up of seven to nine highly homologous variants appeared to be characteristic.

This clonotype was found a few times. Antigen unknown. Unmatched junction bases numbered 10, after V lost 6 bases and J lost 5 bases. Germline V gives CDR1 MNHNS, CDR2 SASEGT. This CDR3 spans 15 amino acids. TCRdb used MiXCR to reprocess the 5' RACE reads, holding one entry per CDR3 protein. The data show under 550,000 distinct CDR3 sequences, about 24% seen once. This sequence originates from a male donor with ankylosing spondylitis. Sequencing was carried out using blood, either unsorted or a sorted T cell fraction (not recorded which). The rearrangement joins TRBV6-1 to TRBJ2-5; TRBD1 matches 9 bases. This CDR3 reads CASRVGQGLEETQYF. CDR3 DNA sequence: TGTGCCAGCAGGGTGGGACAGGGCTTGGAGGAGACCCAGTACTTC.